The rows below give T cell receptor beta chains drawn from one sample of a study of T cell repertoires in aging, cancer and after chemotherapy. A single record per CDR3 protein comes from TCRdb applying MiXCR to the multiplex PCR reads. The sample includes about 11,000 distinct CDR3 sequences, roughly a quarter of them seen just once. The sample taken for sequencing was blood. These TCRs come from a human donor in good health. CDR3s include the opening cysteine and the closing phenylalanine or tryptophan. D genes are given only for firm matches. A clone size is listed for some rows: how often the clone was seen (once, few, many), or a class if it is expanded.

v_gene	j_gene	abundance	d_gene	CDR3nt	CDR3aa
TRBV13	TRBJ1-3	few	-	TGTGCCAGCAGCTTCAGTACGGGCAGGTCTGGAAACACCATATATTTT	CASSFSTGRSGNTIYF
TRBV27	TRBJ2-7	-	-	TGTGCCAGCAGTGGGGGGGGGGGCGCCGGGGAGCAGTACTTC	CASSGGGGAGEQYF
TRBV30	TRBJ2-3	-	TRBD2	TGTGCCTGGACTAGCGGGGGGGCCAGTACGCAGTATTTT	CAWTSGGASTQYF
TRBV6-1	TRBJ1-1	medium-sized	-	TGTGCCAGCACGCGGGTTTTGAACACTGAAGCTTTCTTT	CASTRVLNTEAFF
TRBV2	TRBJ2-7	-	-	TGTGCCAGCAGTCGCAAAGGAAATTTCTACGAGCAGTACTTC	CASSRKGNFYEQYF
TRBV5-4	TRBJ2-1	-	-	TGTGCCAGCAGCCCCCGGTACAGGGATGTCAATGAGCAGTTCTTC	CASSPRYRDVNEQFF
TRBV29-1	TRBJ2-2	few	TRBD1	TGCAGCGTCGGGGCGCCAGGGGGTTCCACCGGGGAGCTGTTTTTT	CSVGAPGGSTGELFF
TRBV11-2	TRBJ2-2	-	TRBD2	TGTGCCAGCAGCTACATAGCGGGGGGCACCGGGGAGCTGTTTTTT	CASSYIAGGTGELFF
TRBV6-1	TRBJ1-2	medium-sized	TRBD1	TGTGCCAGCAGTGCCAGGGGGCAAGGGTATGGCTACACCTTC	CASSARGQGYGYTF
TRBV4-1	TRBJ1-2	-	-	TGCGCCAGCAGCCGTGAGGGGACGGCGGGCTATGGCTACACCTTC	CASSREGTAGYGYTF
TRBV2	TRBJ1-1	-	TRBD1	TGTGCCAGCAGTGAGCAGGGGGTGGAAGCTTTCTTT	CASSEQGVEAFF
TRBV20-1	TRBJ2-7	-	-	TGCAGTGCTAGTGCTTCCCCTAGCTCCTACGAGCAGTACTTC	CSASASPSSYEQYF
TRBV24-1	TRBJ1-4	few	-	TGTGCCACCAGTGATGGGGGGCGGGCCCGTGGTGAAAAACTGTTTTTT	CATSDGGRARGEKLFF
TRBV18	TRBJ1-3	-	-	TGTGCCAGCTCCCTCCCCTCTGGAAACACCATATATTTT	CASSLPSGNTIYF
TRBV6-1	TRBJ2-3	-	TRBD2	TGTGCCAGCAGTGTACTGCGGCGGGGGGGCGCAGATACGCAGTATTTT	CASSVLRRGGADTQYF
TRBV5-6	TRBJ2-5	few	-	TGTGCCAGCAGCTTTGGCTTCCTTCAAGAGACCCAGTACTTC	CASSFGFLQETQYF
TRBV11-2	TRBJ1-2	few	TRBD1	TGTGCCAGCAGCTTCTTTGGTCATATGCGGGACAGGGGGAATCGGGTTGATGGCTACACCTTC	CASSFFGHMRDRGNRVDGYTF
TRBV4-1	TRBJ2-3	-	TRBD2	TGCGCCAGCAGCCAAGGACTAGCGGGGGTAATCGGCACAGATACGCAGTATTTT	CASSQGLAGVIGTDTQYF
TRBV6-2/TRBV6-3	TRBJ1-5	few	-	TGTGCCAGCAGTTACAAGGGGACGGAAGCCGGGCCCCAGCATTTT	CASSYKGTEAGPQHF
TRBV10-2	TRBJ2-3	few	TRBD2	TGCGCCAGCAGTGAACGGGGGGGCGGGGATACGCAGTATTTT	CASSERGGGDTQYF
TRBV27	TRBJ2-1	medium-sized	TRBD1	TGTGCCAGCAGCTACAGGGGTCATGAGCAGTTCTTC	CASSYRGHEQFF
TRBV20-1	TRBJ1-5	-	-	TGCAGTGCTAGAGTATTGGACAATCAGCCCCAGCATTTT	CSARVLDNQPQHF
TRBV7-3	TRBJ2-5	medium-sized	-	TGTGCCAGCAGCCCGACGGGACTCCAAGAGACCCAGTACTTC	CASSPTGLQETQYF
TRBV11-1	TRBJ1-1	medium-sized	-	TGTGCCAGCAGCTTGACCCAGCGACAGGACACTGAAGCTTTCTTT	CASSLTQRQDTEAFF
TRBV7-9	TRBJ1-6	-	TRBD1	TGTGCCAGCAGTTTGAGACAGGGAACTTTCTATAATTCACCCCTCCACTTT	CASSLRQGTFYNSPLHF
TRBV6-5	TRBJ2-1	medium-sized	TRBD1	TGTGCCAGCAGTCCTTCCCCCGGGACAGGGTTAGGAGAGCAGTTCTTC	CASSPSPGTGLGEQFF
TRBV7-6	TRBJ1-5	-	-	TGTGCCAGCAGCTTAGGGGGGCGCCTCAATCAGCCCCAGCATTTT	CASSLGGRLNQPQHF
TRBV19	TRBJ2-3	medium-sized	-	TGTGCCAGTAGTGGCGGACAGACCGACACAGATACGCAGTATTTT	CASSGGQTDTDTQYF
TRBV20-1	TRBJ1-5	few	-	TGCAGTGCTAAGGTCGGACCTAGCAATCAGCCCCAGCATTTT	CSAKVGPSNQPQHF
TRBV20-1	TRBJ2-7	medium-sized	-	TGCAGTGCTAGAGCGACAGGAGGGCACGAGCAGTACTTC	CSARATGGHEQYF
TRBV12-3/TRBV12-4	TRBJ1-2	-	-	TGTGCCAGCACTTATACCGGGACGGCCGCAGGCTACACCTTC	CASTYTGTAAGYTF
TRBV30	TRBJ1-5	medium-sized	TRBD1	TGTGCCTGGAGTGAAGGGCAGGGGGCCCAGCCCCAGCATTTT	CAWSEGQGAQPQHF
TRBV7-9	TRBJ2-5	-	TRBD1	TGTGCCAGCAGCCCCGACAGGGGGGGTTCCTCCGAGACCCAGTACTTC	CASSPDRGGSSETQYF
TRBV20-1	TRBJ1-4	medium-sized	-	TGCAGTGCTAGCGTCCTAACTGGTGAAAAACTGTTTTTT	CSASVLTGEKLFF
TRBV5-4	TRBJ1-1	-	-	TGTACCAGCAGCTTTGACAGACTCACTGAAGCTTTCTTT	CTSSFDRLTEAFF
TRBV5-6	TRBJ1-5	few	-	TGTGCCAGCAGCTGGGGAGGGGTTAGCAATCAGCCCCAGCATTTT	CASSWGGVSNQPQHF
TRBV12-5	TRBJ2-1	-	TRBD1	TGTGCTAGTGGTTTGGTAAGAGGGGGCGGTTATAAGCAGTTCTTC	CASGLVRGGGYKQFF
TRBV5-1	TRBJ1-1	-	-	TGCGCCAGCAGCTCCGCCAATGAAGCTTTCTTT	CASSSANEAFF